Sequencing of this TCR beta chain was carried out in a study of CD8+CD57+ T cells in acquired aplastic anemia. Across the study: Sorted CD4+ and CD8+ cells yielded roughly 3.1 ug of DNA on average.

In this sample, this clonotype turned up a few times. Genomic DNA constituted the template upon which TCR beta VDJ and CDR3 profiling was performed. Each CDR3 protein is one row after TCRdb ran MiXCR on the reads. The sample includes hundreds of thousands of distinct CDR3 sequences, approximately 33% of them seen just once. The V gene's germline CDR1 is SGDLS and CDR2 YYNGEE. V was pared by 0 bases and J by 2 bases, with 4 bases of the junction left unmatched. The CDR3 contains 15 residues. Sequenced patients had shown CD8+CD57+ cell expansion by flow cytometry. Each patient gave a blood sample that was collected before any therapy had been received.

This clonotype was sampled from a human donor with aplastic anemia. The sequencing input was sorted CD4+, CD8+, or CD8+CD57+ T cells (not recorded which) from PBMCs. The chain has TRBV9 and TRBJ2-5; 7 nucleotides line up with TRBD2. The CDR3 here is CASSVGLANQETQYF. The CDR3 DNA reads TGTGCCAGCAGCGTAGGACTAGCCAATCAAGAGACCCAGTACTTC.